This T cell receptor beta chain was identified in a study of T cells in Graves' hyperthyroidism and ophthalmopathy. There are many counts of this clonotype. The CDR3 is made up of 13 amino acids. Germline CDR1 and CDR2: KGHSH and LQKENI. V lost 1 base to trimming and J lost 8 bases, with 11 bases between them. Amplification of TCR beta CDR3 regions was performed using RNA transcripts as template. The TCR CDR3 first-round RT-PCR relied on the HTBI primer set. TCRdb reprocessed the multiplex PCR reads with MiXCR, giving one entry per CDR3 protein. Counted here are around 490,000 distinct CDR3 sequences, 20% occurring once; the ten biggest clones make up roughly 47%.

The sequence was collected from a middle-aged man with Graves' ophthalmopathy. The sequenced sample was blood. The V call is TRBV18, the J call TRBJ1-1, with D unclear. The CDR3 bases are TGTGCCAGCTCACCACTAATGAGAGACGAAGCTTTCTTT. Residues: CASSPLMRDEAFF. The full variable domain, completed using reference TRBV18 and TRBJ1-1, is NAGVMQNPRHLVRRRGQEARLRCSPMKGHSHVYWYRQLPEEGLKFMVYLQKENIIDESGMPKERFSAEFPKEGPSILRIQQVVRGDSAAYFCASSPLMRDEAFFGQGTRLTVV.